The entry below gives a single TCR beta chain sequence along with its context. As yet, its antigen is unknown. The data were taken from a study of T cells expressing NK-cell markers. The study's findings and limits: Topping the CD3+CD56-NKG2C+ fraction as well were these clonotypes, in a handful of donors. Roughly six of the donors carried dominant NKG2C+ clonotypes that took up roughly 1.0-7.5% of their CD8+ T cells.

This CDR3 spans 13 amino acids. The germline gives CDR1 SGHRS, CDR2 YFSETQ. cDNA encoding TCR beta was synthesized via 5'RACE template switching incorporating UMIs. From the 5' RACE reads, TCRdb lists one entry per CDR3 protein and no DNA. In all, the sample yields approximately 440,000 distinct CDR3 sequences. This clonotype was sampled from a woman between 50 and 59 years old in good health. The chain joins TRBV5-1 to TRBJ2-5; TCRdb picks TRBD2, but there is no DNA to check that call. The sample taken for sequencing was blood T cells: a sorted CD56 or NKG2C T cell subset, CD4+ or CD8+ T cells, or bulk PBMC T cells (not recorded which). The CDR3 loop is CASKLAGVETQYF.